The T cell receptor (beta chain) under discussion was sequenced for a study of T-cell reconstitution after alpha-beta-depleted transplantation in children. Study conclusions and caveats: In patients about two months after transplant, alpha-beta T cells reportedly arose from several hundred expanded graft clones. The authors attributed T-cell counts and diversity one year after transplant mostly to newly produced T cells. There were some patients whose high TCRbeta diversity at day 60 came from surviving recipient T cells and thymic progenitors.

This clonotype was seen many times. Its antigen is unknown. V lost 0 bases and J lost 0, with 7 bases in between. The CDR3 runs 14 residues. Germline CDR1 SGHKS, CDR2 YYEKEE (reference sequence). As it was prepared, the TCRbeta library received unique molecular identifiers. TCRdb processed the PCR reads anew with MiXCR; each CDR3 protein has one entry. Of fewer than 35,000 distinct CDR3 sequences listed, 5% to 7% are singletons. The chain recombines TRBV5-5 with TRBJ2-7; D remains ambiguous. This TCR was sampled from a child under two years old who had a stem cell transplant for acute myeloid leukemia, so the T cells may come from the graft donor. Sample: peripheral blood, taken 60 days after TCRalphabeta/CD19-depleted stem cell transplant. The CDR3 DNA sequence: TGTGCCAGCAGCTTGGCCAAGGTCTCCTACGAGCAGTACTTC. Its translation: CASSLAKVSYEQYF.